This T cell receptor (beta chain) was identified during a study of shared clonotypes between healthy human individuals. The wider study: Per donor, three plates held CD4 naive cells, three held CD4 memory, two held CD8 naive and one held CD8 memory. Study results and caveats: Compared with memory subsets, naive subsets generally had larger estimated richness.

Replicate PCRs for sorted subsets used around 190 ng DNA; this equaled about 30,000 T cell genomes. Methods used by the authors: Junction-only immunoSEQ sequences carried no quality scores, so filtering differed. Repertoires were generated with immunoSEQ multiplex PCR, while TCRdb's copy carries only in-frame clones and drops some. D and trimming were read from the DNA, whereas the V and J calls and clone size are those reported in that table. The sample holds about 1.1 million clones, approximately 80% seen once. This clone occurred a few times. What it binds is unknown. This CDR3 has 14 residues. Germline-derived CDR1 and CDR2 are MDHEN and SYDVKM. Trimming removed 3 bases from V and 7 bases from J; junction bases left unmatched: 9.

This sequence was found in a young man in good health. Some clones in this sample may be carry-over from other donors' samples. The sample consisted of memory CD4+ T cells from PBMCs. Subset here: CD45RA-negative fraction. The chain links TRBV28 to TRBJ2-7; 7 nucleotides line up with TRBD2. CDR3 amino acids: CASSFLAGVKEQYF. CDR3 DNA: TGTGCCAGCAGTTTCCTTGCGGGAGTCAAAGAGCAGTACTTC.